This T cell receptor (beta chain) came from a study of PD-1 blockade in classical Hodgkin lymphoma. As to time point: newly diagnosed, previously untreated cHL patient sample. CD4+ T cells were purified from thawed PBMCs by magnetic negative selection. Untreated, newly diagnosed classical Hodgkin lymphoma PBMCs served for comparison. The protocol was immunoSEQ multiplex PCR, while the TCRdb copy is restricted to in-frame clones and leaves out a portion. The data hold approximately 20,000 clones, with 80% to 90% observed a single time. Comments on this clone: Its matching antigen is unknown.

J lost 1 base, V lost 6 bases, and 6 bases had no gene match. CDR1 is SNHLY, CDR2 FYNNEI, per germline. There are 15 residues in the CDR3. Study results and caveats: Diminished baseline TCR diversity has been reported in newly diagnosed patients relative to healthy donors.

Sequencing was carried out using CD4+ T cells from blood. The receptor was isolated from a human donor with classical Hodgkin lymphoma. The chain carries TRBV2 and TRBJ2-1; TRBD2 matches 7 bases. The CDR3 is CASRPTSISYNEQFF. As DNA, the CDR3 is TGTGCCAGCAGACCGACTAGCATTTCCTACAATGAGCAGTTCTTC.